The sequence of this T cell receptor (beta chain) was determined in a study of control samples from healthy donors and cancer patients. Germline CDR1 and CDR2: GTSNPN and SVGIG (reference sequence). V was clipped by 0 bases and J by 4 bases, with 12 bases between them. The CDR3 runs to 14 residues. Method: immunoSEQ multiplex PCR; TCRdb's copy keeps in-frame clones and lacks some. The sample has about 160,000 clones; about 94% are singletons. V and J are TRBV30 and TRBJ1-1; D is uncertain. The source material was blood. The TCR sequence derives from a woman aged 40 to 50 in good health. CDR3 residues: CAWSVGRVGTEAFF. The CDR3, as DNA: TGTGCCTGGAGTGTTGGCCGGGTCGGCACTGAAGCTTTCTTT.